Shown below are 8 T cell receptor beta chains from a single sample sequenced in a study of radiation and T cells in renal cell carcinoma. The time point was: blood 2 weeks post-SBRT. The sample's treatment: 15 Gy SBRT to primary tumor, nephrectomy 4 weeks later. Generated by immunoSEQ multiplex PCR, the TCRdb table keeps only in-frame clones and is missing some. Here the sample spans roughly 140,000 clones, around 90% being singletons. The sequences come from blood, collected from a patient whose treatment included radiotherapy and nephrectomy. The receptors were sampled from a woman aged 45-65 years with renal cell carcinoma.

The chain employs TRBV7-9 and TRBJ2-5; 9 nucleotides line up with TRBD2. The germline V gene has CDR1 SEHNR and CDR2 FQNEAQ (reference sequence). With 1 base clipped from V and 1 base from J, the junction kept 4 bases outside the gene matches. The CDR3 is made up of 16 amino acids. The CDR3 protein is CASSLGVSGGQETQYF. The CDR3 DNA sequence: TGTGCCAGCAGCTTAGGGGTTAGCGGGGGCCAAGAGACCCAGTACTTC.

The chain employs TRBV4-3 and TRBJ1-4; TRBD1 is a possible D gene (5 bases). Germline V gene lookup returns CDR1 LGHNA and CDR2 YSLEER. The CDR3 contains 16 residues. Trimming stripped 4 bases from V and 3 bases from J, with 15 bases between. CDR3 DNA sequence: TGCGCCAGCAGCCGCGGCAGGGCATCCGCTAATGAAAAACTGTTTTTT. This gives the protein CASSRGRASANEKLFF.

The chain has TRBV18 and TRBJ2-7, with a weak D call TRBD1 (6 bases). CDR3 length equals 15 residues. Germline V lookup: CDR1 KGHSH, CDR2 LQKENI. Trimming pared 6 bases from V and 0 bases from J, leaving 15 bases between. The CDR3 coding sequence is TGTGCCAGCTCCCCTGGACAGACGAGCTCCTACGAGCAGTACTTC. Translating it yields CASSPGQTSSYEQYF.

The CDR3 here is CASSQGLAGGRGDTQYF. The CDR3, as DNA: TGCGCCAGCAGCCAAGGGTTAGCGGGGGGCCGAGGAGATACGCAGTATTTT. V gene TRBV4-1 combines with J gene TRBJ2-3, with 10 positions matching TRBD2. The CDR3 extends over 17 amino acids. Germline-derived CDR1 and CDR2 are MGHRA and YSYEKL. The J segment lost 5 bases and the V segment lost 1 base, leaving 9 bases of the junction unmatched.

This chain links TRBV14 with TRBJ2-2; the D is unclear. This CDR3 region has 13 residues. The germline gives CDR1 SGHDN, CDR2 FVKESK. V lost 1 base, J lost 6 bases, and 6 bases lay in between. CDR3 bases: TGTGCCAGCAGCCAAGTCCGCGCCGGGGAGCTGTTTTTT. Translation gives CASSQVRAGELFF.

This chain connects TRBV25-1 to TRBJ1-1; D possibly corresponds to TRBD1 (6 bases). This CDR3 has 14 residues. V was trimmed by 7 bases and J by 2 bases, leaving 14 bases between them. CDR1 and CDR2 (germline): MGHDK, SYGVNS. CDR3 amino acids: CASKEWGANTEAFF. The CDR3 bases are TGTGCCAGCAAAGAGTGGGGGGCTAACACTGAAGCTTTCTTT.

This rearrangement joins TRBV6-5 to TRBJ1-2, with unresolved D. The germline V gene encodes CDR1 MNHEY and CDR2 SVGAGI. Trimming took off 2 bases at V and 2 bases at J, with 9 bases between the two ends. CDR3 size: 14 residues. CDR3 sequence (DNA): TGTGCCAGCAGTTACGATAGGGTGAACTATGGCTACACCTTC. Translated: CASSYDRVNYGYTF.

The V gene is TRBV2, the J gene TRBJ2-1; D unclear. There are 15 residues in the CDR3. The V and J ends lost 1 base and 9 bases respectively, with 16 bases between them. Looked up from germline, CDR1 is SNHLY and CDR2 is FYNNEI. The chain's CDR3 is CASSEGVLRSGEQFF. CDR3 nucleotides: TGTGCCAGCAGTGAAGGGGTACTAAGAAGTGGTGAGCAGTTCTTC. Using reference TRBV2 and TRBJ2-1 for the parts outside the CDR3, the full variable domain is EPEVTQTPSHQVTQMGQEVILRCVPISNHLYFYWYRQILGQKVEFLVSFYNNEISEKSEIFDDQFSVERPDGSNFTLKIRSTKLEDSAMYFCASSEGVLRSGEQFFGPGTRLTVL.